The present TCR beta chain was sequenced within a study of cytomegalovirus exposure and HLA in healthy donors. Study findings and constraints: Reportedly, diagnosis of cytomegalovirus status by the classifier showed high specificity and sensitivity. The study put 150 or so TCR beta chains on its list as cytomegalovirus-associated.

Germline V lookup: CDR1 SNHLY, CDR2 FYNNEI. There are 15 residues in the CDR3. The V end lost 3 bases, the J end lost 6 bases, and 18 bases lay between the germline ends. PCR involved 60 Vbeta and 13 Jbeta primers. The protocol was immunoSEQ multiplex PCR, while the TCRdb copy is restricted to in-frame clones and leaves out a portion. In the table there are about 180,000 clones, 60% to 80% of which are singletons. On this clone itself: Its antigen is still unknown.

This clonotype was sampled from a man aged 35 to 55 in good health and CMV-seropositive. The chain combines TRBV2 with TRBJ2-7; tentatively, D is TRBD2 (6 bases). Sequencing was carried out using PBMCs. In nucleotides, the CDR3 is TGTGCCAGCAGTGATAGAAGGGGACTTCGGGGCGAGCAGTACTTC. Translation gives CASSDRRGLRGEQYF.